Listed below are T cell receptor beta chains from one sample, sequenced in a study of cytomegalovirus exposure and HLA in healthy donors. Measured with immunoSEQ multiplex PCR; TCRdb has only the in-frame clones, and not every one. The table shows 110,000 to 150,000 clones, with more than 75% occurring only once. The sample comprised PBMCs. These receptor sequences come from a man between 18 and 35 years old in good health and CMV-seropositive. The CDR3 runs from the conserved cysteine through the conserved F or W. A D gene is named only where the DNA matches it firmly. The size entry is marked missing in some rows and otherwise reads once, few, many or a size class.

v_gene	j_gene	abundance	d_gene	CDR3nt	CDR3aa
TRBV28	TRBJ1-5	-	TRBD1	TGTGCCAGCAGTCTGACAGGGGGTACTCAGCCCCAGCATTTT	CASSLTGGTQPQHF
TRBV4-1	TRBJ2-7	-	-	TGCGCCAGCAGCCCGCAAGGTAGCGAGAGCTCCTACGAGCAGTACTTC	CASSPQGSESSYEQYF
TRBV28	TRBJ2-7	-	TRBD1	TGTGCCAGCAGGCGACCCGGGACAGGAAAAATTTACGAGCAGTACTTC	CASRRPGTGKIYEQYF
TRBV5-1	TRBJ2-7	-	TRBD2	TGCGCCAGCAGCTTTTATGGTAGCGGGAGCTCCTACGAGCAGTACTTC	CASSFYGSGSSYEQYF
TRBV7-9	TRBJ2-7	-	-	TGTGCCAGCAGCCAAACGGGAGAAGGCTACGAGCAGTACTTC	CASSQTGEGYEQYF
TRBV7-6	TRBJ2-3	-	-	TGTGCCAGCAGCCTCACTAGCTCGAGGATAGATACGCAGTATTTT	CASSLTSSRIDTQYF
TRBV28	TRBJ1-2	-	TRBD1	TGTGCCAGCAGTCCAAGGACAGGGGACTATGGCTACACCTTC	CASSPRTGDYGYTF
TRBV5-1	TRBJ2-3	-	TRBD1	TGCGCCAGCATCTCCGGGACAGGAGTCACAGATACGCAGTATTTT	CASISGTGVTDTQYF
TRBV11-2	TRBJ2-5	few	-	TGTGCCAGCAGCTCGCCCTGGGCGGGAATTCAAGAGACCCAGTACTTC	CASSSPWAGIQETQYF
TRBV5-8	TRBJ2-7	-	TRBD2	TGTGCCAGCAGCCTGAGTAGCGGGAGTTCCTACGAGCAGTACTTC	CASSLSSGSSYEQYF
TRBV28	TRBJ2-7	few	-	TGTGCCAGCAGTTTAACGGGAGAGCAGTACTTC	CASSLTGEQYF
TRBV7-2	TRBJ2-3	-	TRBD2	TGTGCCAGCAGCCCCGCTTGGACTAGCGGCCTCACAGATACGCAGTATTTT	CASSPAWTSGLTDTQYF
TRBV7-8	TRBJ1-1	few	-	TGTGCCAGCAGCCAAGTCGGAGGGACTGAAGCTTTCTTT	CASSQVGGTEAFF